Only a few counts were recorded for the clone carrying this T cell receptor (beta chain). The antigen remains unidentified. Sequencing of cultured CD4+ T cell DNA used the Oncomine TCR Beta short-read assay. TCRdb passed the PCR reads through MiXCR, listing each CDR3 protein once. The table includes about 14,000 distinct CDR3 sequences, approximately 54% detected once. Regarding treatment: approximately nine-day PBMC culture with coronavirus spike peptide pools or control peptides (ViraFEST assay). This specimen belongs to a study of vaccination and CD4 T cells after COVID-19. This TCR came from a human donor who had recovered from COVID-19. Sequencing was carried out using CD4+ T cells from blood, cultured in vitro.

CDR3 nucleotide sequence: TGCAGTGCCCCCGATTTGGTCACAGGCTACACCTTC. Its translation is CSAPDLVTGYTF. The V gene is TRBV20-1, the J gene TRBJ1-2; unclear D gene. The CDR3 spans 12 residues. Per the germline V gene, CDR1 is DFQATT and CDR2 is SNEGSKA (reference sequence). V lost 6 bases, J lost 8 bases, and 16 bases lay in between.